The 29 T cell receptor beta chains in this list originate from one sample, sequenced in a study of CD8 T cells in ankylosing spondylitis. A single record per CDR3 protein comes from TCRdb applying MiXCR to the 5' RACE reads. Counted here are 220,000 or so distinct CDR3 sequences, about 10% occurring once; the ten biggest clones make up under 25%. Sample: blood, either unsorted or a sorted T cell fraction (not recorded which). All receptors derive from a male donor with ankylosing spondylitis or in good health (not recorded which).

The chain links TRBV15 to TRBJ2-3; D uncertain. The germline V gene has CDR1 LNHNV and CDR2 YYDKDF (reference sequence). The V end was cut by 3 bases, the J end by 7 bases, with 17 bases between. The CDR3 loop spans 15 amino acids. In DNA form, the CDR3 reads TGTGCCACCAGCAGTCCGCACAGAGGCACGTATACGCAGTATTTT. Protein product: CATSSPHRGTYTQYF.

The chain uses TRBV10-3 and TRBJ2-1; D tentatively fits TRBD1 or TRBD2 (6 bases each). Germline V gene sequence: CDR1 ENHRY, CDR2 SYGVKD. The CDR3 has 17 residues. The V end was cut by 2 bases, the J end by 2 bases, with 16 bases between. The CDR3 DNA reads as TGTGCCATCAGTGAGGACCCCGGGGGCCGTACCTACAATGAGCAGTTCTTC. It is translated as CAISEDPGGRTYNEQFF.

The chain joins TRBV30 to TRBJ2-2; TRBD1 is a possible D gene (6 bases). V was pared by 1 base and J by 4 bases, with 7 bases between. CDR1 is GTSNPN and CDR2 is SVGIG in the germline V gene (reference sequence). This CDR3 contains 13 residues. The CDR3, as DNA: TGTGCCTGGAGTGACAGGGCCACCGGGGAGCTGTTTTTT. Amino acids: CAWSDRATGELFF.

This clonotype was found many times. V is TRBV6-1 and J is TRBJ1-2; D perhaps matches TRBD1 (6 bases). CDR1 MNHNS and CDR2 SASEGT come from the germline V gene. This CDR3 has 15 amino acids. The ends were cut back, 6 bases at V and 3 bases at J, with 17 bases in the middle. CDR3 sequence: CASSRDTWRYYGYTF. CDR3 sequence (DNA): TGTGCCAGCAGCCGGGACACCTGGAGGTACTATGGCTACACCTTC.

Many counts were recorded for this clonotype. In DNA, the CDR3 is TGTGCCAGCAGACTGACAGGGGGAAACGAGCAGTACTTC. Protein product: CASRLTGGNEQYF. The rearrangement uses TRBV12-3 or TRBV12-4 and TRBJ2-7; TRBD1 matches at 9 bases. The CDR3 is 13 amino acids. V lost 6 bases and J lost 5; bases outside the gene matches: 5.

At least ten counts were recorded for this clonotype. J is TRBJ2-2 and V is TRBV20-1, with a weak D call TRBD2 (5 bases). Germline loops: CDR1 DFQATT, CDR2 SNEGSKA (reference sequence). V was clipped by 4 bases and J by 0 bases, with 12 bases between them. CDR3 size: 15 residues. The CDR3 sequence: CSATRGNANTGELFF. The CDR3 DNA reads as TGCAGTGCTACCCGGGGTAACGCGAACACCGGGGAGCTGTTTTTT.

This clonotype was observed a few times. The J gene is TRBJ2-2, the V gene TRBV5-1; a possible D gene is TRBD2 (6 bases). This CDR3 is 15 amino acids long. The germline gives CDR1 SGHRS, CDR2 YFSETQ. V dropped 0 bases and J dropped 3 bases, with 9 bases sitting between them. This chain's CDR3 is CASSLAGVHTGELFF. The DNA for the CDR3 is TGCGCCAGCAGCTTGGCGGGGGTGCACACCGGGGAGCTGTTTTTT. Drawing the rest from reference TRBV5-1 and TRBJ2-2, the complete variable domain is KAGVTQTPRYLIKTRGQQVTLSCSPISGHRSVSWYQQTPGQGLQFLFEYFSETQRNKGNFPGRFSGRQFSNSRSEMNVSTLELGDSALYLCASSLAGVHTGELFFGEGSRLTVL.

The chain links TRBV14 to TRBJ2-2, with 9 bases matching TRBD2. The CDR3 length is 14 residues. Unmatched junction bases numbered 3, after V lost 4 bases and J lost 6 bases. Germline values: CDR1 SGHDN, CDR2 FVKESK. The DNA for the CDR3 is TGTGCCAGCAGCCCGAGACTAGCGGCCGGGGAGCTGTTTTTT. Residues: CASSPRLAAGELFF.

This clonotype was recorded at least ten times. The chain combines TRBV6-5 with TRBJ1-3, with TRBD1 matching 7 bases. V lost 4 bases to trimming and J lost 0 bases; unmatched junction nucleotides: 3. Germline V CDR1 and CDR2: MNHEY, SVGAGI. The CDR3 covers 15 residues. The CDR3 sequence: CASSLDRISGNTIYF. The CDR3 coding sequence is TGTGCCAGCAGTTTGGACAGGATCTCTGGAAACACCATATATTTT.

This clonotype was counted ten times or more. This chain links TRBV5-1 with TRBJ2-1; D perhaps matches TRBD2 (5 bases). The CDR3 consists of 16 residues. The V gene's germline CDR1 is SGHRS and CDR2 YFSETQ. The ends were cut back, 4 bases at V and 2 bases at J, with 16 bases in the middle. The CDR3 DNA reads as TGCGCCAGCAGCAATCAACTAGGGCTGACCTACAATGAGCAGTTCTTC. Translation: CASSNQLGLTYNEQFF.

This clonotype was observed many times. The CDR3 loop reads CASSLMGGDTDTQYF. In nucleotides, the CDR3 is TGCGCCAGCAGCTTGATGGGCGGGGACACAGATACGCAGTATTTT. The chain carries TRBV5-1 and TRBJ2-3, with D perhaps TRBD2 (6 bases). Trimming cost V 1 base and J 2 bases, with 11 bases left between them. This CDR3 comprises 15 residues. Looked up from germline, CDR1 is SGHRS and CDR2 is YFSETQ.

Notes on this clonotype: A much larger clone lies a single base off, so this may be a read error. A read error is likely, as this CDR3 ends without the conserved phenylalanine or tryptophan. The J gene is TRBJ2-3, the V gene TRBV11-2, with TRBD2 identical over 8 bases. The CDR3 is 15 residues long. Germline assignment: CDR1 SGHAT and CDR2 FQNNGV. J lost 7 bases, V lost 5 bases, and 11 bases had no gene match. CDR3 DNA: TGTGCCAGCAGCGCGGGGTTAGCGGGGAAGTATACGCAGTATATT. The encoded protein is CASSAGLAGKYTQYI.

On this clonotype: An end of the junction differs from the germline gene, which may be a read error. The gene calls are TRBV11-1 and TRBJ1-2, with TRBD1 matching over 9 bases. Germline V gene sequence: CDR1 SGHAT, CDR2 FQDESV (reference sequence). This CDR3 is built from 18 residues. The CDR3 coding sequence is TGTGCCAGCAGCTTAGCGTTGACAGGGGGTGCCTCGAACTATGGCTACCCCTTC. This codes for CASSLALTGGASNYGYPF.

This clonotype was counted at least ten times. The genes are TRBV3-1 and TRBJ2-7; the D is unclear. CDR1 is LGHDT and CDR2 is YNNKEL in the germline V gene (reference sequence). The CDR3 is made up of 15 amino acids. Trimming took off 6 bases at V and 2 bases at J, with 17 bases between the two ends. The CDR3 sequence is CASSPPEGHPYEQYF. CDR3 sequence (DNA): TGTGCCAGCAGTCCGCCAGAAGGCCATCCCTACGAGCAGTACTTC.

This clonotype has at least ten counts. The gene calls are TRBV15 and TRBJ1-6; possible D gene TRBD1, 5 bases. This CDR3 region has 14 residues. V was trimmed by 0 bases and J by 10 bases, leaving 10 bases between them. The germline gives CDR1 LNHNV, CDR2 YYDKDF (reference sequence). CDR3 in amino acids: CATSRDREGSPLHF. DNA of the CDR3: TGTGCCACCAGCAGAGACAGGGAAGGATCACCCCTCCACTTT.

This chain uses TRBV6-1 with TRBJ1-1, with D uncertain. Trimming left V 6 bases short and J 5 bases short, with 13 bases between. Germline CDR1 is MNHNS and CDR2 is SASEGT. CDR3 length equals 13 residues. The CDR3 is CASSRTVGTEAFF. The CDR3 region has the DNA TGTGCCAGCAGCCGGACGGTGGGGACTGAAGCTTTCTTT.

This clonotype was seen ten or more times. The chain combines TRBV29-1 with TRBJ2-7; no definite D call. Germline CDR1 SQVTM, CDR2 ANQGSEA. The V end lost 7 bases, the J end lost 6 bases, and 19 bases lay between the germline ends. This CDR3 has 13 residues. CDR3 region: CSAPGQSVVEQYF. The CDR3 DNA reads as TGCAGCGCCCCGGGCCAGAGCGTTGTCGAGCAGTACTTC.

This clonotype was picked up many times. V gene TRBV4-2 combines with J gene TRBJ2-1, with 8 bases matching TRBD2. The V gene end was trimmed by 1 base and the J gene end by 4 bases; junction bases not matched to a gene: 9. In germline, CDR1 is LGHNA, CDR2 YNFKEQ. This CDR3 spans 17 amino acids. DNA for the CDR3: TGTGCCAGCAGCCAAGTTCTCTCGGGGGGGACTTACAATGAGCAGTTCTTC. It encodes CASSQVLSGGTYNEQFF.

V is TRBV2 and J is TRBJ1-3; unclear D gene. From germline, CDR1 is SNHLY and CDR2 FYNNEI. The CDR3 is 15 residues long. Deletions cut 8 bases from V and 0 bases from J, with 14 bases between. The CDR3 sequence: CASARDMLSGNTIYF. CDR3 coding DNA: TGTGCCAGCGCTCGAGACATGCTCTCTGGAAACACCATATATTTT.

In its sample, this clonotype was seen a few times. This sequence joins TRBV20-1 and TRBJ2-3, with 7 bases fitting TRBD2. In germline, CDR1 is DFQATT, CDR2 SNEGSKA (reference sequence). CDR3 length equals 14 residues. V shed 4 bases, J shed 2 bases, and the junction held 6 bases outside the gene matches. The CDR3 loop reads CSATPGLLTDTQYF. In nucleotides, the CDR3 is TGCAGTGCTACTCCGGGACTACTCACAGATACGCAGTATTTT.

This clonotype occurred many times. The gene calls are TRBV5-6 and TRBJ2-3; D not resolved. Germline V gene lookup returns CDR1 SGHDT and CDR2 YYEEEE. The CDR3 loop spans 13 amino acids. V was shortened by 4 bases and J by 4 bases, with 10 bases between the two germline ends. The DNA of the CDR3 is TGTGCCAGCAGCGCGAATGTCGCAGATACGCAGTATTTT. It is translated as CASSANVADTQYF.

CDR3 sequence (DNA): TGTGCCAGCAGCTTAGGTCTCTCATCCCCTAGCGGGGGTTTCTACGAGCAGTACTTC. Amino acids: CASSLGLSSPSGGFYEQYF. The chain carries TRBV13 and TRBJ2-7, with 10 bases identical to TRBD2. Germline CDR1 reads PRHDT; CDR2 reads FYEKMQ (reference sequence). J gave up 3 bases and V 0 bases, and 14 bases lay outside the gene matches. There are 19 residues in the CDR3.

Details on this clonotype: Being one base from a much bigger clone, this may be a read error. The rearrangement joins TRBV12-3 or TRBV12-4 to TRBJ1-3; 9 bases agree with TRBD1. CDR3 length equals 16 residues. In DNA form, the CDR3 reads TGTACCAGCAGGACCGGGACAGGGAACTCTGGAAACACCATATATTTT. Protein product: CTSRTGTGNSGNTIYF.

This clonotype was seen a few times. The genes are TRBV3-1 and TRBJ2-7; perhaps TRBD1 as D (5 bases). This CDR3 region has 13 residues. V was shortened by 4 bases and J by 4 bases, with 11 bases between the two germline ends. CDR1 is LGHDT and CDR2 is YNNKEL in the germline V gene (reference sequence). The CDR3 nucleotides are TGTGCCAGCAGCCGTCAGGGTAATTACGAGCAGTACTTC. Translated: CASSRQGNYEQYF.

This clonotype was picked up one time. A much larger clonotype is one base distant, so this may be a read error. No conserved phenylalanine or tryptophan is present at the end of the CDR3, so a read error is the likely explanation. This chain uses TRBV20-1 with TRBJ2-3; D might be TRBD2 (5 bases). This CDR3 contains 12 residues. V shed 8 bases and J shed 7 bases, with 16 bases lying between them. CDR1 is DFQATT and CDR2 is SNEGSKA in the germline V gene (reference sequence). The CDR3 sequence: CSPRRTAYTQYS. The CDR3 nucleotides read TGCAGTCCCCGGCGGACTGCATATACGCAGTATTCT.

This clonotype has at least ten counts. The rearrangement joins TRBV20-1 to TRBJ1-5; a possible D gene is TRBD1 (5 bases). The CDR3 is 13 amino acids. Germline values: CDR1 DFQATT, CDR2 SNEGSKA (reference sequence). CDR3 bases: TGCGCGCCGGGGGGGAAAGGATATCAGCCCCAGCATTTT. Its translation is CAPGGKGYQPQHF.

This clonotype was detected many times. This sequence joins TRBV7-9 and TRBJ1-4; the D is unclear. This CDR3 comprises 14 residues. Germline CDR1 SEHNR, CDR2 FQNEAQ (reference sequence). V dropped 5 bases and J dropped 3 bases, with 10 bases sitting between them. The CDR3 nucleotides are TGTGCCAGCAGCCCGAACGCGGCTAATGAAAAACTGTTTTTT. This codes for CASSPNAANEKLFF.

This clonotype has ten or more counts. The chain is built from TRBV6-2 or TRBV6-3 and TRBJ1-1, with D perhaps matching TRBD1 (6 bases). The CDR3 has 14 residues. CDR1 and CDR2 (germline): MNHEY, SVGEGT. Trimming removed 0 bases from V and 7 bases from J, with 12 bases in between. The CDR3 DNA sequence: TGTGCCAGCAGTTACTCGATACAGGGCCTTGAAGCTTTCTTT. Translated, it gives CASSYSIQGLEAFF.

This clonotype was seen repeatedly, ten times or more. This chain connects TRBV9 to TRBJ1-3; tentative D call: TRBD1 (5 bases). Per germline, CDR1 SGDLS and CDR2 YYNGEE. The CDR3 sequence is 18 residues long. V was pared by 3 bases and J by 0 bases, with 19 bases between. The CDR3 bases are TGTGCCAGCAGCGCTGGGGGGACGGAGATCTACTCTGGAAACACCATATATTTT. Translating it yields CASSAGGTEIYSGNTIYF.